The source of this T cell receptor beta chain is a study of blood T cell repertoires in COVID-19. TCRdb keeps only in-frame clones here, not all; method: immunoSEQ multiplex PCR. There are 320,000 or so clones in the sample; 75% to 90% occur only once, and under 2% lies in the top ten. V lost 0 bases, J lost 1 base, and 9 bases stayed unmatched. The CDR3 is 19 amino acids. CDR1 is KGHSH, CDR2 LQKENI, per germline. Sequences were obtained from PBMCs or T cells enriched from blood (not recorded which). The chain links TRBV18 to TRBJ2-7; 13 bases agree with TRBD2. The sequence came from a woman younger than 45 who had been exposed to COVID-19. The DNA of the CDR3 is TGTGCCAGCTCACCACCGCATCCCGGGACTAGCGGGGTATCCTACGAGCAGTACTTC. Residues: CASSPPHPGTSGVSYEQYF.